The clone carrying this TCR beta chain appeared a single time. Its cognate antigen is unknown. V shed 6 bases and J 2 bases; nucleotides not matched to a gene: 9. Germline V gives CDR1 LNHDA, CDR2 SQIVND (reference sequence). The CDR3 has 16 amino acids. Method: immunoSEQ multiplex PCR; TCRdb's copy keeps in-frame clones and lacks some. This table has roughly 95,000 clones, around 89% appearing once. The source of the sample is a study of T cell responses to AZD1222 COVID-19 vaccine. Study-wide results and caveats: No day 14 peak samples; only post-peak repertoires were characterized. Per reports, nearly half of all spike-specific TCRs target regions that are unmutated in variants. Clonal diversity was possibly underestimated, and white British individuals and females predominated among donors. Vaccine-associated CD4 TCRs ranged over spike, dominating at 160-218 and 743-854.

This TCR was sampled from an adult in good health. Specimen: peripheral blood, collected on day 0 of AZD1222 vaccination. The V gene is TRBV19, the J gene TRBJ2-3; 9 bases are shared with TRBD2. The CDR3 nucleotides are TGTGCCAGTAGCGAGTCTAGCGGGACTACCACAGATACGCAGTATTTT. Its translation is CASSESSGTTTDTQYF.